This entry lists 29 T cell receptor beta chains sequenced from one sample in a study of glioma-infiltrating T cells after dendritic cell vaccination (dated by TCRdb to 2016 to 2017). The method behind the library was the immunoSEQ multiplex PCR assay. This immuneACCESS table, as held by TCRdb, lists in-frame sequences with V and J called but not all clones. Of the missing ones, under half trace to an unresolved V gene in checked studies; the others have no known cause. A total of about 100,000 clones appear in this sample, around three quarters of them only once. About 6.5% of the sample rests with the top ten. The specimen was blood, collected before dendritic cell vaccination. The receptors originated from a human donor with glioblastoma.

The count of this clone is one. This rearrangement joins TRBV5-1 to TRBJ1-6; tentatively, D is TRBD1 (5 bases). The CDR3 covers 15 residues. The V and J ends lost 2 bases and 7 bases respectively, with 13 bases between them. Germline CDR1 and CDR2: SGHRS and YFSETQ. DNA of the CDR3: TGCGCCAGCAGCTTATCGACAGTCGGAAATTCACCCCTCCACTTT. Protein product: CASSLSTVGNSPLHF.

The chain joins TRBV6-5 to TRBJ2-2; 9 positions match TRBD2. The V segment lost 2 bases and the J segment 0 bases; nucleotides outside the gene matches: 1. The CDR3 consists of 16 residues. Looked up from germline, CDR1 is MNHEY and CDR2 is SVGAGI. CDR3 DNA: TGTGCCAGCAGTTACCGACTAGCGGCGAACACCGGGGAGCTGTTTTTT. This encodes CASSYRLAANTGELFF.

J is TRBJ1-5 and V is TRBV2; the D is unclear. V lost 6 bases and J lost 11, with 11 bases in between. The CDR3 sequence is 11 residues long. Germline V gene lookup returns CDR1 SNHLY and CDR2 FYNNEI. CDR3 sequence (DNA): TGTGCCAGCAGCCGTCAATCAGCCCAGCATTTT. Translation: CASSRQSAQHF.

This chain joins TRBV10-3 and TRBJ2-7, with 11 bases aligning to TRBD1. Trimming removed 4 bases from V and 2 bases from J; junction bases left unmatched: 4. The CDR3 is made up of 15 amino acids. CDR1 ENHRY and CDR2 SYGVKD come from the germline V gene. CDR3 in DNA: TGTGCCATCAGTGGGACAGGGGGCGGGGCCTACGAGCAGTACTTC. Translating it yields CAISGTGGGAYEQYF.

Comment on this clone: The same CDR3 is also encoded by other DNA sequences in this sample. V and J are TRBV7-2 and TRBJ2-5, with D uncertain. Germline assignment: CDR1 SGHTA and CDR2 FQGNSA. Trimming stripped 2 bases from V and 3 bases from J, with 7 bases between. The CDR3 length is 13 residues. The DNA for the CDR3 is TGTGCCAGCAGCTTATCTAGAGAAGAGACCCAGTACTTC. Protein sequence: CASSLSREETQYF.

This sequence joins TRBV11-2 and TRBJ2-1, with D perhaps matching TRBD2 (5 bases). Trimming cost V 1 base and J 0 bases, with 19 bases left between them. This CDR3 is 19 amino acids long. The V gene's germline CDR1 is SGHAT and CDR2 FQNNGV. As DNA, the CDR3 is TGTGCCAGCAGCTTAGGCCGGTCGGCAGGACTCGGCTCCTACAATGAGCAGTTCTTC. This gives the protein CASSLGRSAGLGSYNEQFF.

DNA of the CDR3: TGTGCCAGCTCACCGTTGCGGGAAGAGAGTGAGCAGTTCTTC. Translation: CASSPLREESEQFF. This chain connects TRBV18 to TRBJ2-1, with a possible D match to TRBD2 (6 bases). V gave up 3 bases and J gave up 9 bases, with 15 bases separating them. Per the germline V gene, CDR1 is KGHSH and CDR2 is LQKENI. The CDR3 consists of 14 residues.

Only one count was recorded for this clone. This chain links TRBV27 with TRBJ2-3; D is ambiguous. Germline V lookup: CDR1 MNHEY, CDR2 SMNVEV (reference sequence). This CDR3 region has 13 residues. Between the trimmed V and J ends, which lost 4 bases and 2 bases, there was a span of 7 bases. Here the CDR3 reads CASSSQNTDTQYF. Here the CDR3 DNA reads TGTGCCAGCAGTTCTCAGAACACAGATACGCAGTATTTT.

This clone was detected a few times. Different DNA sequences within this sample yield the same CDR3. V is TRBV5-1 and J is TRBJ1-2; 8 bases are shared with TRBD1. J was trimmed by 4 bases and V by 4 bases; bases with no gene match: 6. The CDR3 has 14 amino acids. Germline V CDR1 and CDR2: SGHRS, YFSETQ. CDR3 amino acids: CASSLGQGGYGYTF. The DNA of the CDR3 is TGCGCCAGCAGCCTCGGACAGGGTGGCTATGGCTACACCTTC.

The chain couples TRBV4-1 to TRBJ2-3; a weak D match, TRBD2 (6 bases). Trimming took off 1 base at V and 4 bases at J, with 12 bases between the two ends. The CDR3 loop spans 15 amino acids. The germline gives CDR1 MGHRA, CDR2 YSYEKL. The CDR3 reads CASSQVRLAADTQYF. CDR3 bases: TGCGCCAGCAGCCAAGTAAGATTAGCGGCAGATACGCAGTATTTT.

The chain uses TRBV27 and TRBJ1-4; 11 positions agree with TRBD1. The ends lost 5 bases at V and 3 bases at J; junction bases unmatched: 14. Germline lookup yields CDR1 MNHEY and CDR2 SMNVEV (reference sequence). CDR3 length equals 19 residues. Here the CDR3 DNA reads TGTGCCAGCAGTCTCTACGGGACAGGGGGTTTAGGGTCTAATGAAAAACTGTTTTTT. Protein: CASSLYGTGGLGSNEKLFF.

This clone was counted only a few times. V gene TRBV5-1 combines with J gene TRBJ2-7, with 8 positions matching TRBD2. The germline V gene encodes CDR1 SGHRS and CDR2 YFSETQ. The CDR3 is 15 amino acids. V gave up 0 bases and J gave up 2 bases; unmatched junction bases: 4. The CDR3 reads CASSLVRGGPYEQYF. The CDR3 DNA reads as TGCGCCAGCAGCTTGGTCCGGGGGGGCCCCTACGAGCAGTACTTC.

The chain recombines TRBV11-2 with TRBJ2-5, with D possibly TRBD1 on 6 matching bases. The V and J ends lost 4 bases and 7 bases respectively, with 13 bases between them. Germline V CDR1 and CDR2: SGHAT, FQNNGV. This CDR3 has 13 residues. CDR3 nucleotides: TGTGCCAGCAGCTCACAGGGATCGGGGACCCAGTACTTC. Translating it yields CASSSQGSGTQYF.

J is TRBJ2-7 and V is TRBV29-1, with a tentative D call TRBD2 (6 bases). Between the trimmed V and J ends, which lost 7 bases and 6 bases, there was a span of 16 bases. CDR3 length equals 12 residues. Germline V CDR1 and CDR2: SQVTM, ANQGSEA. CDR3 nucleotide sequence: TGCAGCGCTTGCGGGACTCCACGCGAGCAGTACTTC. The encoded protein is CSACGTPREQYF.

V gene TRBV6-1 combines with J gene TRBJ2-3; D uncertain. From germline, CDR1 is MNHNS and CDR2 SASEGT. The V end was cut by 11 bases, the J end by 7 bases, with 13 bases between. This CDR3 comprises 11 residues. CDR3 DNA: TGTGCCCTGTCGACATATCATACGCAGTATTTT. Encoded protein: CALSTYHTQYF.

The chain recombines TRBV27 with TRBJ2-7; 10 nucleotides match TRBD1. Trimming took 2 bases from V and 7 from J; bases not matched to a gene: 8. This CDR3 comprises 15 residues. Germline CDR1 reads MNHEY; CDR2 reads SMNVEV (reference sequence). The DNA for the CDR3 is TGTGCCAGCAGTTTAAGGGACAGGGGCGATAGGGAGCAGTACTTC. Its translation is CASSLRDRGDREQYF.

V is TRBV10-3 and J is TRBJ2-2; D might be TRBD1 (5 bases). The CDR3 covers 15 residues. Germline-derived CDR1 and CDR2 are ENHRY and SYGVKD. V was trimmed by 3 bases and J by 5 bases, leaving 13 bases between them. CDR3 DNA: TGTGCCATCAGTGAAAACATGGGGCAAACCGGGGAGCTGTTTTTT. It is translated as CAISENMGQTGELFF.

The gene calls are TRBV5-6 and TRBJ2-7, with D possibly being TRBD2 (6 bases). The V and J ends lost 4 bases and 3 bases respectively, with 11 bases between them. CDR1 is SGHDT and CDR2 is YYEEEE in the germline V gene. The CDR3 is made up of 13 amino acids. CDR3 coding DNA: TGTGCCAGCAGCCCCGGGGGTTTCTACGAGCAGTACTTC. Amino acids: CASSPGGFYEQYF.

This sequence joins TRBV18 and TRBJ2-7, with 9 bases aligning to TRBD2. Germline trimming cut 4 bases from V and 3 bases from J; bases unmatched to any gene: 4. The CDR3 has 14 residues. Germline V lookup: CDR1 KGHSH, CDR2 LQKENI. CDR3 sequence: CASSRTSDNYEQYF. CDR3 DNA: TGTGCCAGCTCACGGACTAGCGACAACTACGAGCAGTACTTC. The full variable domain, completed using reference TRBV18 and TRBJ2-7, is NAGVMQNPRHLVRRRGQEARLRCSPMKGHSHVYWYRQLPEEGLKFMVYLQKENIIDESGMPKERFSAEFPKEGPSILRIQQVVRGDSAAYFCASSRTSDNYEQYFGPGTRLTVT.

The V and J genes are TRBV6-1 and TRBJ2-5, with 7 bases lining up with TRBD1. In germline, CDR1 is MNHNS, CDR2 SASEGT. The CDR3 runs 13 residues. After removal of 5 bases from V and 5 bases from J, the junction contained 5 bases not matched to a gene. The CDR3 reads CASSRDSPETQYF. DNA for the CDR3: TGTGCCAGCAGTCGGGACAGTCCGGAGACCCAGTACTTC.

The chain recombines TRBV30 with TRBJ2-3; a weak D match, TRBD2 (6 bases). The CDR3 consists of 13 residues. The germline gives CDR1 GTSNPN, CDR2 SVGIG (reference sequence). With 0 bases removed from V and 6 bases from J, the gap between germline ends came to 10 bases. CDR3 residues: CAWSVSAGDTQYF. DNA for the CDR3: TGTGCCTGGAGTGTTTCCGCGGGGGATACGCAGTATTTT. Supplemented by reference TRBV30 and TRBJ2-3, the full variable domain reads SQTIHQWPATLVQPVGSPLSLECTVEGTSNPNLYWYRQAAGRGLQLLFYSVGIGQISSEVPQNLSASRPQDRQFILSSKKLLLSDSGFYLCAWSVSAGDTQYFGPGTRLTVL.

The J gene is TRBJ2-1, the V gene TRBV5-1, with D possibly TRBD2 on 6 matching bases. V was pared by 6 bases and J by 3 bases, with 16 bases between. This CDR3 comprises 15 residues. Germline CDR1 is SGHRS and CDR2 is YFSETQ. The CDR3 loop is CASTEGGGIYNEQFF. The CDR3 DNA sequence: TGCGCCAGCACCGAGGGCGGCGGGATCTACAATGAGCAGTTCTTC.

The rearrangement uses TRBV9 and TRBJ2-1; D unclear. Per the germline V gene, CDR1 is SGDLS and CDR2 is YYNGEE. Trimming cost V 2 bases and J 3 bases, with 12 bases left between them. The CDR3 length is 15 residues. CDR3 sequence reads: CASSVRSDGYNEQFF. The CDR3 bases are TGTGCCAGCAGCGTCAGGTCAGACGGCTACAATGAGCAGTTCTTC.

The chain combines TRBV5-1 with TRBJ2-2; 7 nucleotides align to TRBD2. The CDR3 is 16 amino acids. Germline-derived CDR1 and CDR2 are SGHRS and YFSETQ. Unmatched junction bases numbered 6, after V lost 2 bases and J lost 2 bases. Written as DNA, the CDR3 is TGCGCCAGCAGCTTAGCAGCGGGGTTCAACACCGGGGAGCTGTTTTTT. This encodes CASSLAAGFNTGELFF. The variable domain in full, completed from reference TRBV5-1 and TRBJ2-2, reads KAGVTQTPRYLIKTRGQQVTLSCSPISGHRSVSWYQQTPGQGLQFLFEYFSETQRNKGNFPGRFSGRQFSNSRSEMNVSTLELGDSALYLCASSLAAGFNTGELFFGEGSRLTVL.

The rearrangement uses TRBV7-2 and TRBJ2-7; tentative D call: TRBD2 (5 bases). CDR3 size: 12 residues. Germline loops: CDR1 SGHTA, CDR2 FQGNSA. V was cut by 7 bases and J by 2 bases, with 9 bases left in between. The CDR3 reads CASNRGTYEQYF. The CDR3, as DNA: TGTGCCAGCAATCGGGGTACCTACGAGCAGTACTTC. Together with reference TRBV7-2 and TRBJ2-7, the CDR3 gives the full variable domain: GAGVSQSPSNKVTEKGKDVELRCDPISGHTALYWYRQSLGQGLEFLIYFQGNSAPDKSGLPSDRFSAERTGGSVSTLTIQRTQQEDSAVYLCASNRGTYEQYFGPGTRLTVT.

The gene calls are TRBV9 and TRBJ1-1, with TRBD1 identical over 7 bases. The germline V gene has CDR1 SGDLS and CDR2 YYNGEE. V shed 3 bases, J shed 1 base, and the junction held 9 bases outside the gene matches. The CDR3 contains 16 residues. The CDR3 reads CASSAHSGQRNTEAFF. CDR3 sequence (DNA): TGTGCCAGCAGCGCCCACTCGGGACAGAGGAACACTGAAGCTTTCTTT.

This clone was seen just once. This CDR3 reads CASSLGPGQGVPIYF. The CDR3 region has the DNA TGCGCCAGCAGCTTGGGCCCGGGACAAGGAGTTCCCATATATTTT. The chain joins TRBV5-1 to TRBJ1-3, with a weak D call TRBD1 (6 bases). The CDR3 covers 15 residues. Trimming pared 0 bases from V and 11 bases from J, leaving 18 bases between. Per the germline V gene, CDR1 is SGHRS and CDR2 is YFSETQ. The full variable domain, rest sourced from reference TRBV5-1 and TRBJ1-3, is KAGVTQTPRYLIKTRGQQVTLSCSPISGHRSVSWYQQTPGQGLQFLFEYFSETQRNKGNFPGRFSGRQFSNSRSEMNVSTLELGDSALYLCASSLGPGQGVPIYFGEGSWLTVV.

V usage is TRBV5-4 and J usage is TRBJ2-2, with 8 nucleotides matching TRBD2. This CDR3 has 17 residues. Germline CDR1 and CDR2: SGHNT and YYREEE (reference sequence). After removal of 6 bases from V and 2 bases from J, the junction contained 12 bases not matched to a gene. The CDR3 loop reads CASTLGPGRANTGELFF. CDR3 bases: TGTGCCAGCACCCTGGGCCCCGGGAGGGCCAACACCGGGGAGCTGTTTTTT.

V gene TRBV2 combines with J gene TRBJ2-7; perhaps TRBD1 as D (5 bases). CDR1 and CDR2 from the germline V gene are SNHLY and FYNNEI. This CDR3 contains 13 residues. Trimming removed 3 bases from V and 2 bases from J, with 8 bases in between. The CDR3, as DNA: TGTGCCAGCAGTGAGGGGCGAACCTACGAGCAGTACTTC. It codes for CASSEGRTYEQYF.